The present entry profiles one TCR beta chain with its context. What it binds is not known. Sequencing used immunoSEQ v3.0 at survey level. This table comes from immunoSEQ multiplex PCR, and its TCRdb copy is limited to in-frame clones, with some not included. The sample contains approximately 7,000 clones, 80% to 90% of which appear only once. This entry is derived from a study of long-term antiretroviral therapy in people with HIV. Study results and limitations: Repertoires with HIV possessed tighter CDR3 length spans than those of controls.

The length of the CDR3 is 15 residues. Per the germline V gene, CDR1 is MGHRA and CDR2 is YSYEKL. V was shortened by 0 bases and J by 6 bases, with 11 bases between the two germline ends. The chain couples TRBV4-1 to TRBJ1-4; D is perhaps TRBD1 (5 bases). Here the sequenced sample was unsorted PBMCs, taken 3.7 years after starting antiretroviral therapy. The origin of this receptor is a woman aged 50 to 60 with HIV. The CDR3 is CASSQDIGADEKLFF. CDR3 in DNA: TGCGCCAGCAGCCAAGATATCGGGGCAGATGAAAAACTGTTTTTT.